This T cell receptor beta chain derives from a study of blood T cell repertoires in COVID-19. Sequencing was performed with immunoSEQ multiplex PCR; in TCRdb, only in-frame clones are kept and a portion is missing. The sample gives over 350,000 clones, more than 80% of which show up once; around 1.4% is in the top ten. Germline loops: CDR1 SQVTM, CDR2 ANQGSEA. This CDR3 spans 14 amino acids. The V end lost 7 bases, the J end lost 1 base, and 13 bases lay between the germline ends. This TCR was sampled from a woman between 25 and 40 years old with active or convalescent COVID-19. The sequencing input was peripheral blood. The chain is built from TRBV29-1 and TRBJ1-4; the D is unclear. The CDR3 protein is CSATSGKTNEKLFF. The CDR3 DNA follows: TGCAGCGCCACGTCGGGGAAAACTAATGAAAAACTGTTTTTT.